Described below is a single T cell receptor (beta chain) sequence and its context. The antigen remains unidentified. A much larger clone differs by one base, so this may be a read error. This sample was included in a study of blood T cells in healthy people across ages. Using a J-beta primer mix together with a sample-barcoded 5' primer, a second PCR was run for roughly 7 to 12 cycles. TCRdb called the 5' RACE reads again in MiXCR, with one record for every CDR3 protein. Here the sample spans almost 300,000 distinct CDR3 sequences, roughly a quarter being singletons. The CDR3 contains 12 residues. V lost 5 bases to trimming and J lost 15 bases, with 17 bases between them. CDR1 and CDR2 (germline): PRHDT, FYEKMQ (reference sequence). Study observations and caveats: Because sorting was not performed, PBMCs prevented conclusive naive versus antigen-experienced comparison. TCR beta diversity per million T cells fell roughly linearly with age.

The sequence was collected from a woman between 70 and 85 years old in good health. The sample consisted of blood. The rearrangement links TRBV13 to TRBJ2-1; D is uncertain. CDR3 bases: TGTGCCAGCAGCCAACGCCCGGTAGAAGGGTTCTTC. Protein sequence: CASSQRPVEGFF.